The present entry profiles one TCR beta chain with its context. This clone was observed a handful of times. This receptor's antigen is unknown. No base quality information exists; no much larger clone differs at one position. Other nucleotide sequences from this sample produce the same CDR3. The record originates from a study of long-term antiretroviral therapy in people with HIV (dated by TCRdb to the early 2020s). General notes on the study: Collection of the earliest samples took place about a decade ahead of the 2015 WHO recommendation for immediate ART, at a time when ART was typically delayed until CD4 counts fell. Eleven of the 30 participants with HIV were female. A total of over 150 cryopreserved PBMC samples came from 25 to 35 adults with confirmed HIV infection and were collected serially over a mean of roughly six years (range 1-12). A retrospective serial study tested whether ART initiation and durable HIV suppression were associated with changes in peripheral blood TRB repertoire composition and diversity. Test extractions of a monoclonal T-cell line alongside approximately 34 polyclonal samples showed no cross-contamination during QIAcube processing. Paper-wide results and their limitations: Inferences about post-ART repertoire changes were limited because no data were available on ART adherence, viral resistance or therapy changes. A significant increase in TRB diversity was found to be associated with ART initiation, although TRB diversity was observed to remain significantly below that of transplant donor controls even after long-term ART. Compared with controls, HIV repertoires had narrower CDR3 length ranges, and the network structure pointed to an antigen-experienced repertoire that shifted only slightly toward naive after ART. The samples span the years 2004 to 2017, and the ART regimens used may be less effective than current regimens. Because pre-ART samples had limited cell numbers, unsorted PBMC were profiled rather than sorted CD4+ and CD8+ T cells. At every time point, the repertoire was dominated by expanded TRB clones first identified before ART initiation, although this dominance fluctuated and, in many PLHIV, declined after ART. Owing to limited PBMC availability, only the TCR beta chain was sequenced, without alpha chain pairing.

Inclusion was restricted to participants for whom at least one PBMC sample before ART initiation and at least two post-ART samples were available. Treatment was received in the United States of America by all participants with HIV. Cryopreserved samples of roughly 0.85-11 million PBMC were thawed and washed before DNA extraction. At the time of the earliest PBMC sample, participants with HIV were aged between roughly 20 and 55 years. Per participant, PBMC samples came from 1-4 timepoints prior to ART initiation and 2-8 timepoints following ART initiation, for a median of 7 samples. For every participant, serial HIV viral load, CD4+ T-cell count, ART history and demographic data were obtained. Genomic DNA was extracted from unsorted PBMC with a Qiagen kit on a QIAcube, processed in batches of 12 samples. The immunoSEQ hsTCRB v3.0 assay was used at survey level resolution to sequence the TRB variable region. The target sequencing depth for TRB was roughly 40,000-50,000 T-cell genomes per sample. TRB libraries were pooled and sequenced on an Illumina MiSeq using a v3 150-cycle kit. Turning to the authors' computational methods: Repertoire analysis was run in R within a reproducible Nextflow workflow that covered QC, data transformation and analysis. LymphoSeq2, an R package for AIRR-Seq data exploration, was used to implement custom analyses. A few samples yielding fewer than 5000 total TRB sequences were excluded, leaving roughly 200 analyzed HIV repertoires. Among the roughly 190 retained HIV repertoires, some 60 were collected before ART initiation and more than 120 after ART initiation. Repertoires were downsampled to 5000 TRB nucleotide sequences, with summary statistics averaged over 100 downsampling iterations. The analysis kept only TRB sequences whose CDR3 regions were at least seven amino acids long. Diversity was measured with a Shannon entropy-derived clonality score and the Gini coefficient. Repertoire networks linked the top 5000 CDR3 amino acid sequences whenever two sequences differed by an edit distance of one. For TRB CDR3 amino acid sequences, GLIPH2 was used to predict antigen specificity groups and MHC restriction. Known CMV, EBV, HIV or tissue antigen associations were flagged by matching CDR3 amino acid sequences against VDJdb and McPAS-TCR. Pre-ART, post-ART and control groups were compared with Wilcoxon signed-rank tests and Holm-Bonferroni correction. TCRdb holds this immuneACCESS table with in-frame rearrangements only. Some clones are missing; in checked studies, unresolved V genes explain under half, and the rest has no known cause. V and J calls and clone size are as listed in that table; D and trimming were resolved from the DNA. Recorded for this sample are 32,000 or so clones; around 85% of them occurred a single time. The top ten constitute almost 4.5% of the sample.

The TCR comes from a man aged 18 to 30 with HIV. This material consisted of unsorted PBMCs, taken roughly 3.5 years after starting antiretroviral therapy.

At the DNA level, the sequence is TGTGCCAGCAGCTTACTAGCGGGAGGGCCCCCCACAGATACGCAGTATTTT. This codes for CASSLLAGGPPTDTQYF. The sequence joins TRBV7-2 to TRBJ2-3, with 12 middle bases fitting TRBD2. Reading the germline V gene gives CDR1 SGHTA and CDR2 FQGNSA. Taken from cysteine to phenylalanine, the CDR3 has 17 residues. The CDR3 DNA has 51 bases and is translated from base 1. Trimming removed 2 bases from V and 2 bases from J; the gene matches leave 5 bases unexplained.